The clone carrying this T cell receptor beta chain was counted many times. The antigen is undetermined. TCRdb reprocessed the RT-PCR reads via MiXCR and lists one record per CDR3 protein. This table has a few hundred thousand distinct CDR3 sequences, 20% to 25% appearing once. This record comes from a study of response to subunit inactivated influenza vaccine. The study, taken as a whole, reports: Authors proposed each seasonal influenza vaccination draws in few new T cells.

Trimming took off 4 bases at V and 6 bases at J, with 12 bases between the two ends. Germline-derived CDR1 and CDR2 are SQVTM and ANQGSEA. This CDR3 is built from 12 residues. The sample in question was PBMCs from blood, obtained about 20 months after vaccination. V gene TRBV29-1 combines with J gene TRBJ1-1; D may be TRBD1 (5 bases). The TCR sequence derives from a man between 50 and 75 years old who received an inactivated influenza vaccine. CDR3 in DNA: TGCAGCGTTGGAGGGGCGGTTGCTGAAGCTTTCTTT. Its translation: CSVGGAVAEAFF. Complete variable domain (other parts from reference TRBV29-1 and TRBJ1-1): SAVISQKPSRDICQRGTSLTIQCQVDSQVTMMFWYRQQPGQSLTLIATANQGSEATYESGFVIDKFPISRPNLTFSTLTVSNMSPEDSSIYLCSVGGAVAEAFFGQGTRLTVV.